This paragraph covers one T cell receptor (beta chain) sequence. Its antigen remains unidentified. CDR1 and CDR2 from the germline V gene are SNHLY and FYNNEI. The CDR3 spans 15 residues. V dropped 10 bases and J dropped 4; count of bases not matched to a gene: 8. This entry belongs to a study of T cell responses to AZD1222 COVID-19 vaccine. Study-wide findings and caveats: It was only a handful of AZD1222 recipients who were seropositive at baseline. Females outnumbered males among donors, who were mostly white British; clonal diversity was possibly underestimated.

The protocol was immunoSEQ multiplex PCR, while the TCRdb copy is restricted to in-frame clones and leaves out a portion. The data contain over 130,000 clones, around 90% of them singletons. The rearrangement joins TRBV2 to TRBJ1-6; 9 positions match TRBD1. This TCR came from an adult in good health. Sequenced material: peripheral blood, taken on day 0 of AZD1222 vaccination. CDR3 region: CATPRDRGYNSPLHF. The CDR3 DNA reads as TGTGCCACCCCCCGCGACAGGGGGTATAATTCACCCCTCCACTTT.